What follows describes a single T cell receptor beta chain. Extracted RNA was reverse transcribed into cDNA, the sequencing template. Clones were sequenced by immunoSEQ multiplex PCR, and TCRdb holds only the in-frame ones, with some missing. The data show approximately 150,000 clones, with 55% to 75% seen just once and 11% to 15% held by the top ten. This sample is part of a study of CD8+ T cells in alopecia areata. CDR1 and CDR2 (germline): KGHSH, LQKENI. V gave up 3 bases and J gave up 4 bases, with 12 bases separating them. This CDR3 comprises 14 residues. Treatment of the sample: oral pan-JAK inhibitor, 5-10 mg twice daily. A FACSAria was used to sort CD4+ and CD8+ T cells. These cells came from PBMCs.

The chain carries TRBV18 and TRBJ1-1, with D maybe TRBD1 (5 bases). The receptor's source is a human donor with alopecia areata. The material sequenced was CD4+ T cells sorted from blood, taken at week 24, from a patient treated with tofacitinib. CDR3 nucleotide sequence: TGTGCCAGCTCACCGGGACGGGAGATCACTGAAGCTTTCTTT. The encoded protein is CASSPGREITEAFF.